Below, 26 T cell receptor beta chains from the same sample are listed, as sequenced in a study of T cell repertoires in cytomegalovirus infection. The antigens these receptors bind are not known. In TCRdb, the reads were re-called with MiXCR into one record per CDR3 protein. The top ten hold roughly a sixth of the sample, which has just under 500,000 distinct CDR3 sequences, 30% to 40% seen once. The input for sequencing was cultured PBMCs, taken from culture after CMV antigen stimulation. The receptors were gathered from a human donor in good health (CMV status not recorded). Some clones in this sample may be carry-over from other donors' samples.

The chain has TRBV5-4 and TRBJ1-1; D unclear. The ends were cut back, 0 bases at V and 1 base at J, with 7 bases in the middle. The CDR3 runs 14 residues. CDR1 SGHNT and CDR2 YYREEE come from the germline V gene (reference sequence). Here the CDR3 DNA reads TGTGCCAGCAGCTTGGAACTCTCGAACACTGAAGCTTTCTTT. Protein product: CASSLELSNTEAFF. Full variable domain (rest looked up from reference TRBV5-4 and TRBJ1-1): ETGVTQSPTHLIKTRGQQVTLRCSSQSGHNTVSWYQQALGQGPQFIFQYYREEENGRGNFPPRFSGLQFPNYSSELNVNALELDDSALYLCASSLELSNTEAFFGQGTRLTVV.

The J gene is TRBJ2-2, the V gene TRBV7-2, with D unresolved. CDR3 length: 13 amino acids. Per the germline V gene, CDR1 is SGHTA and CDR2 is FQGNSA. Trimming cost V 8 bases and J 5 bases, with 12 bases left between them. The DNA for the CDR3 is TGTGCCAGCCCGACATACCAAACCGGGGAGCTGTTTTTT. Amino acids: CASPTYQTGELFF.

This clonotype was seen only once. V gene TRBV19 combines with J gene TRBJ1-1; 7 nucleotides agree with TRBD1. After removal of 6 bases from V and 2 bases from J, the junction contained 15 bases not matched to a gene. There are 17 residues in the CDR3. From germline, CDR1 is LNHDA and CDR2 SQIVND (reference sequence). The CDR3 sequence: CASRSPQGGGLNTEAFF. CDR3 nucleotide sequence: TGTGCCAGTAGGAGCCCCCAGGGGGGCGGTTTAAACACTGAAGCTTTCTTT.

This sequence joins TRBV6-2 or TRBV6-3 and TRBJ2-1, with 9 bases aligning to TRBD2. The junction had 9 bases not matched to a gene; V was cut back by 6 bases and J by 9 bases. This CDR3 has 14 residues. Germline values: CDR1 MNHEY, CDR2 SVGEGT. The CDR3 loop is CASRGGRANGEQFF. The DNA for the CDR3 is TGTGCCAGCAGAGGCGGGAGGGCCAATGGTGAGCAGTTCTTC.

J is TRBJ2-1 and V is TRBV3-1; the match to TRBD1 covers 9 bases. V lost 0 bases, J lost 6 bases, and 9 bases stayed unmatched. The CDR3 covers 17 residues. The germline CDR1 and CDR2 sequences are LGHDT and YNNKEL (reference sequence). The CDR3 region is CASSQEVGTGSFNEQFF. The CDR3 DNA sequence: TGTGCCAGCAGCCAAGAAGTAGGGACAGGGTCATTCAATGAGCAGTTCTTC.

Details on this clonotype: Compared with germline, one end of the junction differs, possibly owing to a read error. V and J are TRBV7-6 and TRBJ2-1; D is possibly TRBD1 or TRBD2 (5 bases each). The V gene's germline CDR1 is SGHVS and CDR2 FNYEAQ. There are 13 residues in the CDR3. CDR3 nucleotide sequence: TGTGCCAGCAGCCCTCTGAGGGGTAATGAGCAGATCTTC. It specifies CASSPLRGNEQIF.

This chain links TRBV19 with TRBJ2-7, with a tentative D call TRBD1 (5 bases). Per the germline V gene, CDR1 is LNHDA and CDR2 is SQIVND (reference sequence). The CDR3 loop spans 15 amino acids. V lost 7 bases, J lost 1 base, and 17 bases lay in between. Written as DNA, the CDR3 is TGTGCCAGTACCCCCGGTAGGGGATTTTCCTACGAGCAGTACTTC. This codes for CASTPGRGFSYEQYF.

The chain combines TRBV27 with TRBJ1-5; TRBD1 matches at 8 bases. Trimming at V came to 6 bases and at J to 2 bases, leaving 3 bases not matched to a gene. This CDR3 contains 14 residues. Germline CDR1 is MNHEY and CDR2 is SMNVEV (reference sequence). CDR3 bases: TGTGCCAGCAGGACAGGGGCCGGCAATCAGCCCCAGCATTTT. This gives the protein CASRTGAGNQPQHF.

Many counts were recorded for this clonotype. The chain is built from TRBV7-2 and TRBJ1-2; D not certain. The CDR3 is made up of 12 amino acids. V lost 5 bases and J 4 bases, leaving 8 bases between the germline ends. Germline lookup yields CDR1 SGHTA and CDR2 FQGNSA. Written as DNA, the CDR3 is TGTGCCAGCAGCCACGACGGCTATGGCTACACCTTC. Translated: CASSHDGYGYTF.

The chain recombines TRBV7-2 with TRBJ1-2, with D perhaps TRBD1 (6 bases). The germline gives CDR1 SGHTA, CDR2 FQGNSA. With 2 bases removed from V and 0 bases from J, the gap between germline ends came to 16 bases. This CDR3 is built from 17 residues. CDR3 nucleotide sequence: TGTGCCAGCAGCTTAATTGGGGCGGCAGGGGCTAACTATGGCTACACCTTC. This gives the protein CASSLIGAAGANYGYTF.

This clonotype was counted only a few times. The rearrangement joins TRBV9 to TRBJ2-1; 13 nucleotides line up with TRBD2. This CDR3 has 15 residues. CDR1 is SGDLS and CDR2 is YYNGEE in the germline V gene. The junction had 7 bases not matched to a gene; V was cut back by 4 bases and J by 9 bases. The CDR3 DNA sequence: TGTGCCAGCAGCTCCCGGACTAGCGGGAGAGGTGAGCAGTTCTTC. Translation: CASSSRTSGRGEQFF.

The chain uses TRBV19 and TRBJ1-2; 8 bases line up with TRBD1. The ends lost 5 bases at V and 5 bases at J; junction bases unmatched: 7. The CDR3 is 14 residues long. Germline lookup yields CDR1 LNHDA and CDR2 SQIVND (reference sequence). The CDR3 region is CASSWDRLPYGYTF. The CDR3 DNA reads as TGTGCCAGTAGTTGGGACAGGCTGCCGTATGGCTACACCTTC. The whole variable domain, remainder taken from reference TRBV19 and TRBJ1-2, is DGGITQSPKYLFRKEGQNVTLSCEQNLNHDAMYWYRQDPGQGLRLIYYSQIVNDFQKGDIAEGYSVSREKKESFPLTVTSAQKNPTAFYLCASSWDRLPYGYTFGSGTRLTVV.

J is TRBJ1-1 and V is TRBV19, with TRBD1 as a possible D gene (5 bases). Trimming cost V 5 bases and J 2 bases, with 12 bases left between them. Germline CDR1 LNHDA, CDR2 SQIVND (reference sequence). The CDR3 extends over 14 amino acids. In DNA form, the CDR3 reads TGTGCCAGTAGTCACCAGGGTATCAACACTGAAGCTTTCTTT. This encodes CASSHQGINTEAFF.

V usage is TRBV15 and J usage is TRBJ2-1, with D perhaps TRBD1 (6 bases). Germline lookup yields CDR1 LNHNV and CDR2 YYDKDF (reference sequence). This CDR3 is 13 amino acids long. V gave up 5 bases and J gave up 2 bases, with 7 bases separating them. The CDR3 spells CATSGGAYNEQFF. DNA for the CDR3: TGTGCCACCAGCGGGGGCGCCTACAATGAGCAGTTCTTC.

In this sample, this clonotype turned up a few times. The chain links TRBV7-2 to TRBJ2-3, with TRBD2 matching over 9 bases. J lost 3 bases, V lost 6 bases, and 10 bases had no gene match. The CDR3 loop spans 16 amino acids. Germline CDR1 SGHTA, CDR2 FQGNSA. The CDR3 loop is CASRRRGGSLTDTQYF. The DNA for the CDR3 is TGTGCCAGCAGGCGGCGGGGGGGATCTCTAACAGATACGCAGTATTTT. The full variable domain, rest sourced from reference TRBV7-2 and TRBJ2-3, is GAGVSQSPSNKVTEKGKDVELRCDPISGHTALYWYRQSLGQGLEFLIYFQGNSAPDKSGLPSDRFSAERTGGSVSTLTIQRTQQEDSAVYLCASRRRGGSLTDTQYFGPGTRLTVL.

This chain connects TRBV7-3 to TRBJ2-6; D is ambiguous. This CDR3 is 18 amino acids long. The V end lost 0 bases, the J end lost 1 base, and 13 bases lay between the germline ends. Germline V lookup: CDR1 SGHTA, CDR2 FQGTGA. CDR3: CASSLTGDGWSGANVLTF. DNA for the CDR3: TGTGCCAGCAGCTTAACTGGTGACGGGTGGTCTGGGGCCAACGTCCTGACTTTC.

Many counts were recorded for this clonotype. The chain has TRBV7-8 and TRBJ2-2, with TRBD2 matching 7 bases. After removal of 1 base from V and 3 bases from J, the junction contained 5 bases not matched to a gene. In germline, CDR1 is SGHVS, CDR2 FQNEAQ. The CDR3 is 16 amino acids. In DNA form, the CDR3 reads TGTGCCAGCAGCTTAGGCTCTAGCGGATACACCGGGGAGCTGTTTTTT. Its protein is CASSLGSSGYTGELFF.

The chain combines TRBV20-1 with TRBJ2-5; 7 bases line up with TRBD2. V shed 7 bases, J shed 2 bases, and the junction held 13 bases outside the gene matches. Germline CDR1 DFQATT, CDR2 SNEGSKA (reference sequence). The CDR3 extends over 15 amino acids. The CDR3, as DNA: TGCAGTGGGGGGGTGGCTAGCGGAACGCAAGAGACCCAGTACTTC. Its protein is CSGGVASGTQETQYF.

This chain joins TRBV5-6 and TRBJ2-7; D is possibly TRBD1 (5 bases). V was clipped by 5 bases and J by 3 bases, with 12 bases between them. The CDR3 has 13 amino acids. Germline V gene lookup returns CDR1 SGHDT and CDR2 YYEEEE. Written as DNA, the CDR3 is TGTGCCAGCAGTTTACGACAGCACTACGAGCAGTACGTC. Amino acids: CASSLRQHYEQYV.

This clonotype showed up many times. This chain uses TRBV7-3 with TRBJ1-1, with D maybe TRBD1 (6 bases). V lost 5 bases and J lost 0, with 10 bases in between. The CDR3 contains 14 residues. Per germline, CDR1 SGHTA and CDR2 FQGTGA. The CDR3 loop is CASSETGMNTEAFF. The CDR3 nucleotides read TGTGCCAGCAGCGAGACAGGTATGAACACTGAAGCTTTCTTT.

V gene TRBV6-2 or TRBV6-3 combines with J gene TRBJ1-6, with D perhaps TRBD1 (5 bases). The germline V gene encodes CDR1 MNHEY and CDR2 SVGEGT. The CDR3 has 15 amino acids. Trimming stripped 4 bases from V and 7 bases from J, with 14 bases between. The CDR3 DNA follows: TGTGCCAGCAGTTCCCAGGGAGTTGGGAATTCACCCCTCCACTTT. It yields the protein CASSSQGVGNSPLHF.

This clonotype was counted between two and nine times. J is TRBJ2-3 and V is TRBV12-5; D is unclear. The length of the CDR3 is 12 residues. Per germline, CDR1 LGHNT and CDR2 FRNRAP. V lost 3 bases and J 5 bases, leaving 6 bases between the germline ends. In nucleotides, the CDR3 is TGTGCTAGTGGTTTAGGCGGAGATACGCAGTATTTT. Amino acid sequence: CASGLGGDTQYF. The full variable domain, with the rest looked up from reference TRBV12-5 and TRBJ2-3, is DARVTQTPRHKVTEMGQEVTMRCQPILGHNTVFWYRQTMMQGLELLAYFRNRAPLDDSGMPKDRFSAEMPDATLATLKIQPSEPRDSAVYFCASGLGGDTQYFGPGTRLTVL.

This clonotype came up a few times. The rearrangement joins TRBV2 to TRBJ1-1; D is possibly TRBD1 (5 bases). V was shortened by 9 bases and J by 1 base, with 6 bases between the two germline ends. Germline CDR1 SNHLY, CDR2 FYNNEI. The CDR3 length is 11 residues. The CDR3 loop reads CARGQNTEAFF. The CDR3 DNA reads TGTGCCAGAGGACAGAACACTGAAGCTTTCTTT.

V gene TRBV20-1 combines with J gene TRBJ1-1; 8 bases fit TRBD1. V lost 3 bases to trimming and J lost 2 bases; unmatched junction nucleotides: 14. CDR1 is DFQATT, CDR2 SNEGSKA, per germline (reference sequence). The CDR3 spans 17 residues. DNA for the CDR3: TGCAGTGCTAGCATAAACGGACAGGGAAAATTTAACACTGAAGCTTTCTTT. This translates into CSASINGQGKFNTEAFF.

The chain joins TRBV11-2 to TRBJ2-1; the D is unclear. The CDR3 is 13 residues long. CDR1 and CDR2 (germline): SGHAT, FQNNGV. V was clipped by 0 bases and J by 10 bases, with 10 bases between them. In DNA form, the CDR3 reads TGTGCCAGCAGCTTAGATCTCCAGGCCGAGCAGTTCTTC. Residues: CASSLDLQAEQFF. Using reference TRBV11-2 and TRBJ2-1 for the parts outside the CDR3, the full variable domain is EAGVAQSPRYKIIEKRQSVAFWCNPISGHATLYWYQQILGQGPKLLIQFQNNGVVDDSQLPKDRFSAERLKGVDSTLKIQPAKLEDSAVYLCASSLDLQAEQFFGPGTRLTVL.

This clonotype showed up just a few times. The chain carries TRBV7-9 and TRBJ1-4, with 7 bases aligning to TRBD1. After removal of 7 bases from V and 5 bases from J, the junction contained 7 bases not matched to a gene. In germline, CDR1 is SEHNR, CDR2 FQNEAQ (reference sequence). The CDR3 sequence is 14 residues long. CDR3 residues: CASTTGALNEKLFF. The DNA of the CDR3 is TGTGCCAGCACCACAGGGGCCCTAAATGAAAAACTGTTTTTT.